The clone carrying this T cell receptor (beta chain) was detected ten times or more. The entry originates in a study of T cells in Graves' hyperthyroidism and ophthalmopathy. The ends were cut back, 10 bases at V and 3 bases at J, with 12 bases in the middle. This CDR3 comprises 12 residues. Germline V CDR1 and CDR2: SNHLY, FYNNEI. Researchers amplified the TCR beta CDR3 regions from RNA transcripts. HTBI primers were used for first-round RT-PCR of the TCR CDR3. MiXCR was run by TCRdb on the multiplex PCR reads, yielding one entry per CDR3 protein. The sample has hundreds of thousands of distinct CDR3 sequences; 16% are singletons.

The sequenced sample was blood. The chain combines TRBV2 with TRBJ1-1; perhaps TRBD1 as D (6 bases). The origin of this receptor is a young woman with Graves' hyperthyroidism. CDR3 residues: CATTGRDTEAFF. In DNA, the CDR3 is TGTGCCACTACAGGGAGAGACACTGAAGCTTTCTTT.